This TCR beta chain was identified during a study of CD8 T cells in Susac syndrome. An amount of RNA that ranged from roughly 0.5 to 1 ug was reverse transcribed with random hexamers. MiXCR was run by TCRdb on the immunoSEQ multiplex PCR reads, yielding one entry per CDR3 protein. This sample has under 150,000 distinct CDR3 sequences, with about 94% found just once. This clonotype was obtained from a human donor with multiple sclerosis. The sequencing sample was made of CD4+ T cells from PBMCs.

In DNA, the CDR3 is TGTGCCAGCAGCATGAGGAAAGGGAGGTTAGACATTCAGTACTTC. The encoded protein is CASSMRKGRLDIQYF. The chain recombines TRBV21-1 with TRBJ2-4; no DNA check was done on the table's D call, TRBD2. TRBV21-1 is tagged as a pseudogene. This CDR3 contains 15 residues.